Included here is one T cell receptor (beta chain) sequence, with context. Its antigen is still unknown. V lost 11 bases and J lost 4; bases outside the gene matches: 5. Germline V gives CDR1 SGHAT, CDR2 FQNNGV. The CDR3 runs 12 residues. Amplification used 60 Vbeta primers and 13 Jbeta primers. TCRdb keeps only in-frame clones here, not all; method: immunoSEQ multiplex PCR. The sample includes about 140,000 clones, 70% to 80% of them seen just once. The sample belongs to a study of cytomegalovirus exposure and HLA in healthy donors. Study-wide findings and caveats: Most TCR beta V segments were productive about 87% or about 30% of the time in an earlier analysis. TCR sequences were mostly rare, though some public TCRs occurred in many donors. Overall, approximately 150 TCR beta chains were annotated as cytomegalovirus-associated.

The sample was PBMCs. The clonotype was recovered from a man aged 25-45 years in good health and CMV-seronegative. The rearrangement links TRBV11-2 to TRBJ1-1, with TRBD1 matching 9 bases. The CDR3 sequence: CAAGTGTTEAFF. The CDR3 nucleotides are TGTGCCGCCGGGACAGGGACCACTGAAGCTTTCTTT.